The sequence of this TCR beta chain was determined in a study of prognosis after radiotherapy for stage I lung cancer. Turning to the study itself: The authors enrolled stage I non-small cell lung cancer patients between early 2018 and January 2019. Findings and limits, study-wide: The study found that unique TCR clone counts fell after stereotactic body radiation therapy, median approximately 9,100 versus 7,200.

Using two-round multiplex PCR, the authors amplified TCR beta CDR3 from genomic DNA. During first-round PCR, primers specific to each TRBV and TRBJ gene were used. TCRdb re-called the multiplex PCR reads with MiXCR, one entry per CDR3 protein. This table holds about 18,000 distinct CDR3 sequences, about a quarter found once. The sample holds many counts of this clonotype. Its antigen is as yet unknown. Lacking the conserved final phenylalanine or tryptophan, this CDR3 likely reflects a read error. This clonotype was obtained from a donor over 45 with non-small cell lung cancer. The sample here was PBMCs, taken before or after stereotactic body radiation therapy (not recorded which).

This chain's CDR3 is CASSLGLAGADQYL. The CDR3 nucleotides are TGTGCCAGCAGCCTAGGACTAGCGGGGGCGGACCAGTACCTC. This sequence joins TRBV7-2 and TRBJ2-5, with 13 bases identical to TRBD2. Germline V gene sequence: CDR1 SGHTA, CDR2 FQGNSA. Trimming took 5 bases from V and 10 from J; bases not matched to a gene: 7. The CDR3 consists of 14 residues.